These T cell receptor beta chains were read from a single sample in a study of immune aging and cytomegalovirus after organ transplant. For these receptors, no antigen is known. TCRdb fed the single-cell sequencing reads into MiXCR, producing one record per CDR3 protein. Seen here are tens of thousands of distinct CDR3 sequences, just over 35% observed once, and the top ten hold 25% to 30%. The input for sequencing was CMV peptide-activated CD4+ and CD8+ T cells sorted from blood, taken at five time points, pooled. These receptor sequences come from a female donor who had a heart transplant and CMV viremia. Each CDR3 is given with its conserved first and last residue. The order of the fields is J gene, D gene, clone size, V gene, CDR3 DNA, CDR3 protein. D genes are given only for firm matches. Only some rows state a clone size, as once, few, many or a class for expanded clones.

TRBJ1-3 | . | . | TRBV10-3 | TGTGCCATCAGTCGGGGTTCTGGAAACACCATATATTTT | CAISRGSGNTIYF
TRBJ1-2 | . | . | TRBV28 | TGTGCCAGCAGTAACTCCGGGCCATTCGGCTACTCCTTC | CASSNSGPFGYSF
TRBJ2-1 | . | few | TRBV5-6 | TGTGCCAGCAGCTTGCGGGCGGGAATCAATGAGCAGTTCTTC | CASSLRAGINEQFF
TRBJ1-1 | . | few | TRBV2 | TGTGCCAGCAGAGTGTGGTCGACCCGCACTGAAGCTTTCTTT | CASRVWSTRTEAFF
TRBJ2-7 | . | . | TRBV7-9 | TGTGCCAGCAGCTTGGCGGAAGTGGGGAGAGAGCAGTACTTC | CASSLAEVGREQYF
TRBJ1-1 | TRBD1 | large | TRBV5-1 | TGCGCCAGCAGCTACGAACCTGGACAGGACACTGAAGCTTTCTTT | CASSYEPGQDTEAFF
TRBJ1-1 | . | many | TRBV7-8 | TGTGCCAGCAGCTTACGTCGCCAGGGGGAAGCTTTCTTT | CASSLRRQGEAFF
TRBJ2-5 | . | . | TRBV21-1 | TGTGCCAGCAGCACCGTGGGGAGGGGGGAGACCCAGTACTTC | CASSTVGRGETQYF
TRBJ1-1 | TRBD1 | . | TRBV20-1 | TGCAGTGCAATGACTCAGGGGGGGATAGATGAAGCTTTCTTT | CSAMTQGGIDEAFF
TRBJ2-1 | . | medium-sized | TRBV6-5 | TGTGCCAGCAGGATTTACGGGAGCTCCTACAATGAGCAGTTCTTC | CASRIYGSSYNEQFF
TRBJ2-1 | TRBD1 | many | TRBV10-1 | TGCGCCAGCAGCCCAGCGGAGGGGGACAGGGGATTTGGTGAGCAGTTCTTC | CASSPAEGDRGFGEQFF
TRBJ2-2 | . | few | TRBV3-1 | TGTGCCGCCGGGGGAACCGGGGAGCTGTTTTTT | CAAGGTGELFF
TRBJ1-1 | . | once | TRBV18 | TGTGCCAGCTCACCACAGAACACTGAAGCTTTCTTT | CASSPQNTEAFF
TRBJ1-1 | . | . | TRBV30 | TGTGCCTGGACCAAACAGCCCTGGGAGGCTTTCTTT | CAWTKQPWEAFF
TRBJ1-5 | . | many | TRBV5-1 | TGCGCCAGCAGCCTCGGAGGGGGACGAGATCAGCCCCAGCATTTT | CASSLGGGRDQPQHF
TRBJ2-5 | TRBD2 | many | TRBV6-5 | TGTGCCAGCGGACGCGGGAGTACAAAGGGGACCCAGTACTTC | CASGRGSTKGTQYF
TRBJ2-1 | TRBD2 | many | TRBV18 | TGTGCCAGCTCACATAGCGGGAGGGCCAATGAGCAGTTCTTC | CASSHSGRANEQFF
TRBJ2-1 | . | few | TRBV13 | TGTGCCAGCAGCTTAGTCGGTGAGCAGTTCTTC | CASSLVGEQFF
TRBJ2-1 | . | medium-sized | TRBV20-1 | TGCAGTGCTAGAGATGGAAGCGCCAGCTCCTACAATGAGCAGTTCTTC | CSARDGSASSYNEQFF
TRBJ1-1 | TRBD1 | medium-sized | TRBV6-1 | TGTGCCAGCAGCTTTGTGGGACAGAAGAACACTGAAGCTTTCTTT | CASSFVGQKNTEAFF
TRBJ2-3 | . | once | TRBV28 | TGTGCCAGCAGTTCCAGGGATACGCAGTATTTT | CASSSRDTQYF
TRBJ2-2 | . | few | TRBV5-1 | TGCGCCAGCAGCTTGGGGACGGCCGCCACCGGGGAGCTGTTTTTT | CASSLGTAATGELFF
TRBJ1-1 | . | many | TRBV15 | TGTGCCACCAGCAGAGATAAGGGTGACGGTGCGGAGGCTTTCTTT | CATSRDKGDGAEAFF
TRBJ1-2 | . | . | TRBV6-2/TRBV6-3 | TGTGCCAGCTCATGGGGGACATATGGCTACACCTTC | CASSWGTYGYTF
TRBJ1-4 | . | many | TRBV6-4 | TGTGCCAGCAGTGAAGAAGGGGGGACTGAAAAACTGTTTTTT | CASSEEGGTEKLFF
TRBJ2-3 | TRBD2 | once | TRBV20-1 | TGCAGTGCTAGAGGGGTGGTAGCGGGAGCGGTAGATACGCAGTATTTT | CSARGVVAGAVDTQYF
TRBJ2-1 | . | . | TRBV9 | TGTGCCAGCAGCGTAGTAGGTGGGAGAGGGGACAATGAGCAGTTCTTC | CASSVVGGRGDNEQFF
TRBJ2-3 | . | many | TRBV19 | TGTGCCAGTAGGTTGGGACTGGATCGCACAGATACGCAGTATTTT | CASRLGLDRTDTQYF
TRBJ1-2 | . | few | TRBV12-3/TRBV12-4 | TGTGCCAGCAGTTTACGGGGGGCGCAAAGCTATGGCTACACCTTC | CASSLRGAQSYGYTF
TRBJ1-2 | . | few | TRBV23-1 | TGCGCCAGCTCCCGCCATGGACCCCGGCCGTTTGAGAGCTACACCTTC | CASSRHGPRPFESYTF
TRBJ1-6 | . | . | TRBV30 | TGTGCCTGGTCCACGGGGGTTCCTAATTCACCCCTCCACTTT | CAWSTGVPNSPLHF
TRBJ1-2 | TRBD1 | few | TRBV3-1 | TGTGCCAGCAGCAGACAGGGGGCGAAGGGCTACACCTTC | CASSRQGAKGYTF
TRBJ2-2 | . | many | TRBV19 | TGTGCCAGTAGTAATGGGGGGCTGGACGGGGAGCTGTTTTTT | CASSNGGLDGELFF
TRBJ2-1 | TRBD2 | . | TRBV19 | TGTGCCAGTAGTGCTCTAGCGGGGGGGCTTAATGAGCAGTTCTTC | CASSALAGGLNEQFF
TRBJ2-1 | TRBD1 | few | TRBV24-1 | TGTGCCACCAGTGACCGGGACAGGGGCAATGAGCAGTTCTTC | CATSDRDRGNEQFF
TRBJ2-1 | . | . | TRBV19 | TGTGCCAGTAGTGTAACTAGTACACCTTACAATGAGCAGTTCTTC | CASSVTSTPYNEQFF
TRBJ2-1 | . | . | TRBV2 | TGTGCCAGCAGGGGAACAGTCAATGAGCAGTTCTTC | CASRGTVNEQFF
TRBJ2-3 | . | . | TRBV13 | TGTGCCAGCAGCACCTCCGCCGGGACCTGTACGCAGTATTTT | CASSTSAGTCTQYF